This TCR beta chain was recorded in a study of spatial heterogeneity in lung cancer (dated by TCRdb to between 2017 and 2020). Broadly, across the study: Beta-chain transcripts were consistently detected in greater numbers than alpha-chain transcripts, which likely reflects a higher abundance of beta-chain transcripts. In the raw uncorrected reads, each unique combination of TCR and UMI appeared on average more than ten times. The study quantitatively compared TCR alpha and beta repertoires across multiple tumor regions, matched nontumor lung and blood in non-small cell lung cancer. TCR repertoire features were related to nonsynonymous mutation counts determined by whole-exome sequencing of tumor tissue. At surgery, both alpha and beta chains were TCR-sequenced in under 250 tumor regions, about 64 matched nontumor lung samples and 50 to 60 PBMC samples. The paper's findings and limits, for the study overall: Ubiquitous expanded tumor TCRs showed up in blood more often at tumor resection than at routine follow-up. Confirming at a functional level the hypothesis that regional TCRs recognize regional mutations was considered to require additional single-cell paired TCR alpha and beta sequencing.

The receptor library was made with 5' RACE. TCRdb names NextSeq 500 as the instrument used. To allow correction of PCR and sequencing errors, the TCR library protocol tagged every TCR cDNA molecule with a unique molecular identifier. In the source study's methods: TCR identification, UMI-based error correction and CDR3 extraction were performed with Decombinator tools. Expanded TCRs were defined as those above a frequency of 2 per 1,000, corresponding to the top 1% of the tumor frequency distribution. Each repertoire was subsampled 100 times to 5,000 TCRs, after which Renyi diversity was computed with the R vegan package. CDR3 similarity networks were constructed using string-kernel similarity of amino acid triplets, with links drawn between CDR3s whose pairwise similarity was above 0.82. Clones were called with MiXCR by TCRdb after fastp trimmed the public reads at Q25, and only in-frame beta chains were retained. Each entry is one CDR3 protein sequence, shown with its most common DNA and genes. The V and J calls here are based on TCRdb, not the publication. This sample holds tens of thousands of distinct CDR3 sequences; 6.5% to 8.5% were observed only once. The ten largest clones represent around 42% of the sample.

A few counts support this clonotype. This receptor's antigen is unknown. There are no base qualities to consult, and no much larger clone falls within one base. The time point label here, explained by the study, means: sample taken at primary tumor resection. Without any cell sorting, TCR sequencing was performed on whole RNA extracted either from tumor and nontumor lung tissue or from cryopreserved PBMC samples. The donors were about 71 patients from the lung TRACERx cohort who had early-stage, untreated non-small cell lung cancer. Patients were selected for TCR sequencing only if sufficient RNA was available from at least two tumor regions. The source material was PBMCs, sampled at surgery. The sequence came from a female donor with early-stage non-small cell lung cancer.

Read as DNA, the sequence is TGTGCCAGCAGCTTAGGGGGACTAGCGGCGAAGGATGAGCAGTTCTTC. It codes for CASSLGGLAAKDEQFF. The chain joins TRBV7-2 to TRBJ2-1, with 11 junctional bases fitting TRBD2. After removal of 1 base from V and 8 bases from J, the junction retains 7 bases not matched to a gene. From a lookup of the germline V gene, CDR1 and CDR2 are SGHTA and FQGNSA. From the cysteine through the phenylalanine, the CDR3 covers 16 amino acids. This entry keeps only the CDR3 DNA: 48 bases, framed from base 1. With the portions outside the CDR3 filled from the reference TRBV7-2 and TRBJ2-1 genes, the complete variable region becomes GAGVSQSPSNKVTEKGKDVELRCDPISGHTALYWYRQSLGQGLEFLIYFQGNSAPDKSGLPSDRFSAERTGGSVSTLTIQRTQQEDSAVYLCASSLGGLAAKDEQFFGPGTRLTVL.